This T cell receptor beta chain derives from a study of T-cell reconstitution after alpha-beta-depleted transplantation in children. Preparation of the TCRbeta library involved a method that used unique molecular identifiers. One entry per CDR3 protein, called by TCRdb with MiXCR from the PCR reads. This table holds some 200,000 distinct CDR3 sequences, 14% to 15% found once. About this clonotype: A much larger clone differs from this one at a single base, so this may be a read error.

The sequence was collected from a human donor who donated a stem cell graft to a child with acute lymphoblastic leukemia. Sample: PBMCs from the stem cell graft donor, taken from the stem cell graft.

CDR3 amino acids: CASRTSGNPETQYF. CDR3 DNA sequence: TGTGCCAGCAGGACTAGCGGAAACCCAGAGACCCAGTACTTC. The rearrangement joins TRBV6-2 or TRBV6-3 to TRBJ2-5, with 9 bases lining up with TRBD2. Per germline, CDR1 MNHEY and CDR2 SVGEGT. V was clipped by 6 bases and J by 4 bases; unmatched bases: 6. This CDR3 has 14 amino acids.